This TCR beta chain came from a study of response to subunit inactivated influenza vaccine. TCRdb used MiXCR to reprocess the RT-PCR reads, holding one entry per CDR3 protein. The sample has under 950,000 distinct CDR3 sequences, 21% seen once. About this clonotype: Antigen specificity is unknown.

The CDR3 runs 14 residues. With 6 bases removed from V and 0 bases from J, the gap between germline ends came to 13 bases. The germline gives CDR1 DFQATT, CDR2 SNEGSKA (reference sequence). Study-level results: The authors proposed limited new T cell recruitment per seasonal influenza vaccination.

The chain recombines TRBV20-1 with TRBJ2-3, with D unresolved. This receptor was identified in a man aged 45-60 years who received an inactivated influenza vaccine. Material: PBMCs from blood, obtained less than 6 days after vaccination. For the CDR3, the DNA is TGCAGTGCAAAGGCGGCCAAGAGCACAGATACGCAGTATTTT. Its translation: CSAKAAKSTDTQYF.